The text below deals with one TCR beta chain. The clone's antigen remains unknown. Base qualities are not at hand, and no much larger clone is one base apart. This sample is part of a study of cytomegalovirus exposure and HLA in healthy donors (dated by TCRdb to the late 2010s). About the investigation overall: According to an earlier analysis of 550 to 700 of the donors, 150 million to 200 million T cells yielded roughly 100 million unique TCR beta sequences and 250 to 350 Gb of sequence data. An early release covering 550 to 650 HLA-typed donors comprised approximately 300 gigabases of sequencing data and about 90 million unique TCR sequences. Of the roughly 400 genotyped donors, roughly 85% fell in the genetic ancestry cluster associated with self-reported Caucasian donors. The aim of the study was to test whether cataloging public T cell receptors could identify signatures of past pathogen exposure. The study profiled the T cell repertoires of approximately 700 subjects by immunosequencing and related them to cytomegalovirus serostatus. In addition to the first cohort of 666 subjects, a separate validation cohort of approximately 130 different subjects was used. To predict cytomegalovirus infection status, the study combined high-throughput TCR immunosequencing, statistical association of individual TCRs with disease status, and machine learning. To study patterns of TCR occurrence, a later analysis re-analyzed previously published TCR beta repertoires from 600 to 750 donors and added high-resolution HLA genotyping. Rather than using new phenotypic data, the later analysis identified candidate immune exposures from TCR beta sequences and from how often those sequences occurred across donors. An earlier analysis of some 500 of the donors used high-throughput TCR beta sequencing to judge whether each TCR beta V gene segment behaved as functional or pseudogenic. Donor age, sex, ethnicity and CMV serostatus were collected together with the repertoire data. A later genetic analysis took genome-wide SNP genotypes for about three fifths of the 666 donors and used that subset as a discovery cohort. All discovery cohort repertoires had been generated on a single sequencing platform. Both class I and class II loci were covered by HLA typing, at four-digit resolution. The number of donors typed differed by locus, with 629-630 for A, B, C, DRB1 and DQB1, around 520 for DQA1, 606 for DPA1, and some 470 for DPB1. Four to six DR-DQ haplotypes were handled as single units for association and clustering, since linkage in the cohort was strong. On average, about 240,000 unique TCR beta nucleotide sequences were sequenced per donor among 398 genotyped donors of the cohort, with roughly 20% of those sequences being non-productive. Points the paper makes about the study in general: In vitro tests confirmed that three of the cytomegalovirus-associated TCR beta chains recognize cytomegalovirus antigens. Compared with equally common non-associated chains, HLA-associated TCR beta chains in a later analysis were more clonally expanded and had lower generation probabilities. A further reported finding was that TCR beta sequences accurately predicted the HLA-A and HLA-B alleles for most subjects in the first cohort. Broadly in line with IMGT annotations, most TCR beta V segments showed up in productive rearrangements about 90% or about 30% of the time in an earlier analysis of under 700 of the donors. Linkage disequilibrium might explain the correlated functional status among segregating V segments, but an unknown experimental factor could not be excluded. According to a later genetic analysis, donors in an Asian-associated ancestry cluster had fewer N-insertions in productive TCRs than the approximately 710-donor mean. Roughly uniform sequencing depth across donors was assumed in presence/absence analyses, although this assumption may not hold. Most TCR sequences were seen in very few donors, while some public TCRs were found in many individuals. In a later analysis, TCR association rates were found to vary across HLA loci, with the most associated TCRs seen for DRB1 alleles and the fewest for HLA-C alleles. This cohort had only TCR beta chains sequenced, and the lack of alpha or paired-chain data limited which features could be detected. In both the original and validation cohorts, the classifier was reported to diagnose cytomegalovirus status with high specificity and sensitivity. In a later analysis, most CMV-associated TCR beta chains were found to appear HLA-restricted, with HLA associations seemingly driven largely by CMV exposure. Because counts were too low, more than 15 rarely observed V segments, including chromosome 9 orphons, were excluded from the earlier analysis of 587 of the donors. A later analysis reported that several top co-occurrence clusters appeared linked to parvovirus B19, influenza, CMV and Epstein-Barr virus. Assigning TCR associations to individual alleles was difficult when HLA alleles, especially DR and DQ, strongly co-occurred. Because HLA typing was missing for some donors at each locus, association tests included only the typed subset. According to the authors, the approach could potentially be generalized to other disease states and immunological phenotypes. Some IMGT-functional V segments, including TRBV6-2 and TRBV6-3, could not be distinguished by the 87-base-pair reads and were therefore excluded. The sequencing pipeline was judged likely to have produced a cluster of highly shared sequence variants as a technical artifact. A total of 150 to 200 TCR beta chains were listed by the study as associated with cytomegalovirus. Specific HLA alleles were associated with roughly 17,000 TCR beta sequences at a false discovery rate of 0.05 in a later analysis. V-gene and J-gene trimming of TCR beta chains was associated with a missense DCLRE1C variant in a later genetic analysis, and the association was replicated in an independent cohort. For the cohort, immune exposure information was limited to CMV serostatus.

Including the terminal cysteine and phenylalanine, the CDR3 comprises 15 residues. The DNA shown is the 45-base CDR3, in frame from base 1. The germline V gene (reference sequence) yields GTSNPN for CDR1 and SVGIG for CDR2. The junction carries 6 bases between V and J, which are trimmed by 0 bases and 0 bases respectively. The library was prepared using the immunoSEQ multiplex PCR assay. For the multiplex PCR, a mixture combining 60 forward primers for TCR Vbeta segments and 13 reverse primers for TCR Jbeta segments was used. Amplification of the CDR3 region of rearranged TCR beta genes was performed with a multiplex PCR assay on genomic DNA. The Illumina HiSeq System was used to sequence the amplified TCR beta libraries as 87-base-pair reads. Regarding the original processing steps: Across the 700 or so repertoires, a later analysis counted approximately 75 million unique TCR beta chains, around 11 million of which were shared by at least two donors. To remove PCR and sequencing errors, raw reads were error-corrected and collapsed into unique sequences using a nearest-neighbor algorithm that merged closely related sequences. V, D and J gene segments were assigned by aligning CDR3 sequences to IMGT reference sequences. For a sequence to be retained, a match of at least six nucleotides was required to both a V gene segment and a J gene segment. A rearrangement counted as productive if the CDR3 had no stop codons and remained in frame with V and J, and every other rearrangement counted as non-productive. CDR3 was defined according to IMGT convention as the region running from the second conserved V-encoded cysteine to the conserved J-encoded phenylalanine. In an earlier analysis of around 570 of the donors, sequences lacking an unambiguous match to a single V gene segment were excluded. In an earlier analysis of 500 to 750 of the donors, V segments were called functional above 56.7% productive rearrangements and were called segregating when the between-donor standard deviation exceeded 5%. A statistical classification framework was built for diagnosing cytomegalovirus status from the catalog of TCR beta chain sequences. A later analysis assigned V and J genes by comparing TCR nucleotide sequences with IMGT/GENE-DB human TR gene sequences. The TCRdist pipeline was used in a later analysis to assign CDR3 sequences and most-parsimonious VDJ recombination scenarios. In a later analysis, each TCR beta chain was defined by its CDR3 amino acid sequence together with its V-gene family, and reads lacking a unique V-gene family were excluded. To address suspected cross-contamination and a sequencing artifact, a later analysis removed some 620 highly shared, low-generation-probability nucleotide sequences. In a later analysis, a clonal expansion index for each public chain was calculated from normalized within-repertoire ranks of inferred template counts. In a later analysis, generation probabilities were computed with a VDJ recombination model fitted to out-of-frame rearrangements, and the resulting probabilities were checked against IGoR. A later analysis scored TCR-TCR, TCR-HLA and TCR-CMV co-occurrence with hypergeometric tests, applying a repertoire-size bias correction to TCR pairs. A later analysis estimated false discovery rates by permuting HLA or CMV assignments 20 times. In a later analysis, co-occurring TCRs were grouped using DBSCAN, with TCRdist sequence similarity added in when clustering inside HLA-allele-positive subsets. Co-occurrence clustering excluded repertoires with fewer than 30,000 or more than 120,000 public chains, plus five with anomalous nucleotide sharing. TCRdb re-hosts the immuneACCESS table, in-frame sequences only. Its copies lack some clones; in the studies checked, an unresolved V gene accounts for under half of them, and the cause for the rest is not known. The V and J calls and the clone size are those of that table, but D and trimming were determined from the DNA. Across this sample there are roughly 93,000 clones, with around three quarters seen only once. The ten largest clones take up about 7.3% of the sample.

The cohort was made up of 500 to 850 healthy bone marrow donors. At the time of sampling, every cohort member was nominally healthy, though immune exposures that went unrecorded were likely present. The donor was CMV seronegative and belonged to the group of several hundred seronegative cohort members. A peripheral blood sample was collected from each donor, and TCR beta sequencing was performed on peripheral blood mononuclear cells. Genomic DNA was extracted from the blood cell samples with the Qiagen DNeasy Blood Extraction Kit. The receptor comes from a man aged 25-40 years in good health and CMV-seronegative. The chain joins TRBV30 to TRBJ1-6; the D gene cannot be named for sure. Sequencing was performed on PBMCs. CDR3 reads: CAWSVGSSYNSPLHF. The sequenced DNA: TGTGCCTGGAGTGTAGGGAGCTCCTATAATTCACCCCTCCACTTT.